Shown below are 2 T cell receptor beta chains from a single sample sequenced in a study of shared clonotypes between healthy human individuals. TCRdb's table, derived via immunoSEQ multiplex PCR, lists solely in-frame clones and lacks some. The profile covers around 510,000 clones, with around 76% appearing a single time and 12% taken by the ten largest. What was sequenced was PBMCs. Source of these receptors: a woman in her thirties or forties in good health. Some clones in this sample may be carry-over from other donors' samples.

The chain uses TRBV7-2 and TRBJ2-5; D ambiguous. Gene TRBJ2-7 matches the end of the DNA better, so the J call may be wrong. The germline gives CDR1 SGHTA, CDR2 FQGNSA. The CDR3 loop spans 14 amino acids. The CDR3 region is CASSASRINYEQYF. The CDR3 bases are TGTGCCAGCAGCGCTTCGCGGATCAACTACGAGCAGTACTTC.

The chain combines TRBV7-2 with TRBJ1-4; D is ambiguous. Germline CDR1 is SGHTA and CDR2 is FQGNSA. The CDR3 totals 13 residues. V lost 3 bases and J lost 11, with 13 bases in between. The CDR3 nucleotides are TGTGCCAGCAGCTTCGGGAAAGAATCTAAACTGTTTTTT. It specifies CASSFGKESKLFF.